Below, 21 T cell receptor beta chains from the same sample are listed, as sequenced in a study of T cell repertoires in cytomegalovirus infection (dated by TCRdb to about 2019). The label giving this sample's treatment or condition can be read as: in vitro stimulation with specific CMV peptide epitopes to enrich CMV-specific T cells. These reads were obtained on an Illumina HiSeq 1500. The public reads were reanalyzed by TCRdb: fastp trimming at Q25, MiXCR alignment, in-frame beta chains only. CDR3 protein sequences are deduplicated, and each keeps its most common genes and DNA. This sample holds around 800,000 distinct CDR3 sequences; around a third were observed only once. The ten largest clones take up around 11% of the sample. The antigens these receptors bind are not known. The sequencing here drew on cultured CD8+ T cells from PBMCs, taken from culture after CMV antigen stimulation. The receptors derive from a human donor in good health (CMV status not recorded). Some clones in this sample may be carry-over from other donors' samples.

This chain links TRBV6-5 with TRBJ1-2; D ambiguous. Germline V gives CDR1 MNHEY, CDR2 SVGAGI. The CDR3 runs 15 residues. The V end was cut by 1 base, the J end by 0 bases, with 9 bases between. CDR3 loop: CASSYFSGANYGYTF. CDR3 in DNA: TGTGCCAGCAGTTACTTCTCCGGGGCTAACTATGGCTACACCTTC.

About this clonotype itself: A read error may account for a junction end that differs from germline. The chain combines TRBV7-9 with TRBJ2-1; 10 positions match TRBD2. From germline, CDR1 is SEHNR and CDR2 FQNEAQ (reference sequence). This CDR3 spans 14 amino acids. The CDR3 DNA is TGTGCCTGCAGCTTATTAGCGGGGGGCCATGAGCAGTTCTTC. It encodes CACSLLAGGHEQFF.

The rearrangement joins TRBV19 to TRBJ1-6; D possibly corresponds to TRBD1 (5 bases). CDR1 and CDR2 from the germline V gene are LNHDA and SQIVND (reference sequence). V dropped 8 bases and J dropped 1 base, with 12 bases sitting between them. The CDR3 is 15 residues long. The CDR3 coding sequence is TGTGCCAGTGAGGGGAGTTTTTCCTATAATTCACCCCTCCACTTT. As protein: CASEGSFSYNSPLHF.

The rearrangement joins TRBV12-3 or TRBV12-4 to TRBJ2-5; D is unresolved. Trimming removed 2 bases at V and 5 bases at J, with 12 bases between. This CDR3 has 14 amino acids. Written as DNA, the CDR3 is TGTGCCAGCAGTTTACGGCCCAGTGGGGAGACCCAGTACTTC. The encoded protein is CASSLRPSGETQYF.

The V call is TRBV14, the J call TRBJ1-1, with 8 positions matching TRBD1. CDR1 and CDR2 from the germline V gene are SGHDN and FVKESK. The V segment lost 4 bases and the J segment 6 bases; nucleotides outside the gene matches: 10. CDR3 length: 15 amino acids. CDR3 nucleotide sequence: TGTGCCAGCAGCCTTGGGGGACAGGCCTCTTCTGAAGCTTTCTTT. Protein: CASSLGGQASSEAFF.

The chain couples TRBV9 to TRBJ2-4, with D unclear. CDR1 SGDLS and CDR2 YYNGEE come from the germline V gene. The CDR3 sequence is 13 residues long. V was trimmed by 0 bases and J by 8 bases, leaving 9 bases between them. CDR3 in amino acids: CASSVERWDIQYF. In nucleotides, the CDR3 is TGTGCCAGCAGCGTAGAGAGGTGGGACATTCAGTACTTC.

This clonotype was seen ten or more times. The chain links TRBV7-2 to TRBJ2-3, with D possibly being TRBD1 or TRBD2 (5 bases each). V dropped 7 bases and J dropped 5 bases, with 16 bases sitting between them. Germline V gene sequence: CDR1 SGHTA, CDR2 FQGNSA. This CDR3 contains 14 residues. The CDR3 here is CASTLGGAGDTQYF. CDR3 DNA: TGTGCCAGCACCCTAGGTGGGGCGGGAGATACGCAGTATTTT. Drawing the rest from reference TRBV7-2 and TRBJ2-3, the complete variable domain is GAGVSQSPSNKVTEKGKDVELRCDPISGHTALYWYRQSLGQGLEFLIYFQGNSAPDKSGLPSDRFSAERTGGSVSTLTIQRTQQEDSAVYLCASTLGGAGDTQYFGPGTRLTVL.

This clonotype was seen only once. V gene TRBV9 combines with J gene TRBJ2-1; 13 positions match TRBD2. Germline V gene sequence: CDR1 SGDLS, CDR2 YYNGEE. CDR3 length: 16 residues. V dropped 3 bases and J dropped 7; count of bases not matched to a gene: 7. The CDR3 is CASSAWTSGGQNEQFF. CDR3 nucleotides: TGTGCCAGCAGCGCCTGGACTAGCGGGGGACAAAATGAGCAGTTCTTC.

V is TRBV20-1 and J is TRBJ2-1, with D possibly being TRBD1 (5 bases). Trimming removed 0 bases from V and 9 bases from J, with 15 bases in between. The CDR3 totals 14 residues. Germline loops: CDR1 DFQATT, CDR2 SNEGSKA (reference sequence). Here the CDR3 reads CSARDQFRVPEQFF. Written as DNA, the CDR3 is TGCAGTGCTAGAGATCAATTCAGGGTACCTGAGCAGTTCTTC.

CDR3 DNA sequence: TGTGCCACCAGCAGAGATCTGGGGACGAACATTCAGTACTTC. This encodes CATSRDLGTNIQYF. J is TRBJ2-4 and V is TRBV15, with D perhaps assigned TRBD1 or TRBD2 (5 bases each). V was shortened by 0 bases and J by 7 bases, with 10 bases between the two germline ends. CDR3 length equals 14 residues. Germline V lookup: CDR1 LNHNV, CDR2 YYDKDF (reference sequence).

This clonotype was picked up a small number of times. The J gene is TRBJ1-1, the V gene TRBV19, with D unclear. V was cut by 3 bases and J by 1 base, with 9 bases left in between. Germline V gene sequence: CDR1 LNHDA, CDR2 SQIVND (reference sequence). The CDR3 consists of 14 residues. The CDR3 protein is CASSIGHQNTEAFF. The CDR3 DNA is TGTGCCAGTAGTATCGGGCACCAGAACACTGAAGCTTTCTTT.

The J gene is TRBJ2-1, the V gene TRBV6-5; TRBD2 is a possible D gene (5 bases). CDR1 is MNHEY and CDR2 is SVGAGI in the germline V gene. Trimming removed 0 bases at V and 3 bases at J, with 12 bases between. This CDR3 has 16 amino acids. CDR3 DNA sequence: TGTGCCAGCAGTTACTCGATCTCGGGGAACTACAATGAGCAGTTCTTC. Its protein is CASSYSISGNYNEQFF.

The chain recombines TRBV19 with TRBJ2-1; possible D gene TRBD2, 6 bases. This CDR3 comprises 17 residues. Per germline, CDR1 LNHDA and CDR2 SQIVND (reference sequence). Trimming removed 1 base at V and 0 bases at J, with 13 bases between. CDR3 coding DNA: TGTGCCAGTAGTATAGCCCGGGACTCCAGCTCCTACAATGAGCAGTTCTTC. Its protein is CASSIARDSSSYNEQFF. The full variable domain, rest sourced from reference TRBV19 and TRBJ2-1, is DGGITQSPKYLFRKEGQNVTLSCEQNLNHDAMYWYRQDPGQGLRLIYYSQIVNDFQKGDIAEGYSVSREKKESFPLTVTSAQKNPTAFYLCASSIARDSSSYNEQFFGPGTRLTVL.

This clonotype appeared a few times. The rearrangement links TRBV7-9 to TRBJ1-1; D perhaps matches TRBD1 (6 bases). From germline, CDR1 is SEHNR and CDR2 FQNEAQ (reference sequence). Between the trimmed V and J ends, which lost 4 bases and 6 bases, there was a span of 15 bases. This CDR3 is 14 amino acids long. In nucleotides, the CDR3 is TGTGCCAGCAGCTGGGGGGCAGCAAAGCCTGAAGCTTTCTTT. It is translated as CASSWGAAKPEAFF.

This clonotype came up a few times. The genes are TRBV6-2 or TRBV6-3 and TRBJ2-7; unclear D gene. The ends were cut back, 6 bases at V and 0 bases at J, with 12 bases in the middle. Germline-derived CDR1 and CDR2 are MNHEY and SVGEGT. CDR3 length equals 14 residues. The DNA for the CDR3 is TGTGCCAGCAGCGTCCTTTCCCGCTCCTACGAGCAGTACGTC. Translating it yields CASSVLSRSYEQYV.

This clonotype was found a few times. Here the CDR3 reads CASSLLGQAFSYEQYF. Here the CDR3 DNA reads TGTGCCAGCAGTTTACTCGGACAGGCCTTCTCCTACGAGCAGTACTTC. This sequence joins TRBV27 and TRBJ2-7, with 7 bases that match TRBD1. The CDR3 extends over 16 amino acids. The germline V gene encodes CDR1 MNHEY and CDR2 SMNVEV (reference sequence). V was clipped by 2 bases and J by 0 bases; unmatched bases: 7.

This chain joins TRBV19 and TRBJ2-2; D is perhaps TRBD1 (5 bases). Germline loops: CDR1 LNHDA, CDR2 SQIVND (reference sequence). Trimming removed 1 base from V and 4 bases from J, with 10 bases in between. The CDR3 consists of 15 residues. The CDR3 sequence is CASSIVARVTGELFF. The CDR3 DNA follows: TGTGCCAGTAGTATAGTAGCCAGGGTCACCGGGGAGCTGTTTTTT.

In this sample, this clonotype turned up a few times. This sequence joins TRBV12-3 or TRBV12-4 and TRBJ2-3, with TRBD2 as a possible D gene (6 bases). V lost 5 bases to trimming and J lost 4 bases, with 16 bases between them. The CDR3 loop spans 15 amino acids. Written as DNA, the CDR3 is TGTGCCAGCAGTGACGGGAGTACGGCGGCAGATACGCAGTATTTT. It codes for CASSDGSTAADTQYF.

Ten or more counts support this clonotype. The CDR3 loop is CASSYRSRVNTGELFF. DNA for the CDR3: TGTGCCAGCAGCTACCGGAGTAGAGTAAACACCGGGGAGCTGTTTTTT. The chain employs TRBV7-2 and TRBJ2-2; D is uncertain. The CDR3 loop spans 16 amino acids. V dropped 4 bases and J dropped 2 bases, with 14 bases sitting between them. CDR1 and CDR2 from the germline V gene are SGHTA and FQGNSA. Full variable domain (rest looked up from reference TRBV7-2 and TRBJ2-2): GAGVSQSPSNKVTEKGKDVELRCDPISGHTALYWYRQSLGQGLEFLIYFQGNSAPDKSGLPSDRFSAERTGGSVSTLTIQRTQQEDSAVYLCASSYRSRVNTGELFFGEGSRLTVL.

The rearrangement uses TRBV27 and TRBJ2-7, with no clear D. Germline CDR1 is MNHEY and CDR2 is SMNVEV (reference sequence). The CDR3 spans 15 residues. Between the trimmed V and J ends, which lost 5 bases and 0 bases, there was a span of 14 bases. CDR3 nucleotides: TGTGCCAGCAGTACCCGGGTCGGCAGCTCCTACGAGCAGTACTTC. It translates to CASSTRVGSSYEQYF.

This chain's CDR3 is CASSSTLGASSGNTIYF. CDR3 coding DNA: TGTGCCAGCAGCTCAACCCTAGGAGCAAGCTCTGGAAACACCATATATTTT. The chain is built from TRBV7-3 and TRBJ1-3, with D unclear. Germline lookup yields CDR1 SGHTA and CDR2 FQGTGA. V was shortened by 4 bases and J by 0 bases, with 16 bases between the two germline ends. The CDR3 has 17 amino acids.